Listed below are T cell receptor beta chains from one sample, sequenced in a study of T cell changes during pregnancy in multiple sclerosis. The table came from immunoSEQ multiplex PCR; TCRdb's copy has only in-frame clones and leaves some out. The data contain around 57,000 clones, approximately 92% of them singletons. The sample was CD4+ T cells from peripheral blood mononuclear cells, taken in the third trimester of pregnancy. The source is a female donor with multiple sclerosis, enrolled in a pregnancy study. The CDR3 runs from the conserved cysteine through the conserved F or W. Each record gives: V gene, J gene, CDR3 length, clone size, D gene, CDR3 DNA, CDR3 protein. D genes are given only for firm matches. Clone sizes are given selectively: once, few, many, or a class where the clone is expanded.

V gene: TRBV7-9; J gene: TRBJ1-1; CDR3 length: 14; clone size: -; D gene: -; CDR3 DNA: TGTGCCAGCAGCTTGGCGCAGGGTAACACTGAAGCTTTCTTT; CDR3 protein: CASSLAQGNTEAFF
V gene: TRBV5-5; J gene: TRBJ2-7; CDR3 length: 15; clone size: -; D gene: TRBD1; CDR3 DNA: TGTGCCAGCAGCTCATGGGACAGGTCAACGCATGAGCAGTACTTC; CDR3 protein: CASSSWDRSTHEQYF
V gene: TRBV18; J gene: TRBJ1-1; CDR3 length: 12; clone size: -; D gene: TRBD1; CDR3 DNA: TGTGCCAGCTCAACGGGACAGGGGGAAGCTTTCTTT; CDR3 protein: CASSTGQGEAFF
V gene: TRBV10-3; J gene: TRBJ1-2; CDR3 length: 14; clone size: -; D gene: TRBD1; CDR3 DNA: TGTGCCATCAGGGGGACAGAAGCTAACTATGGCTACACCTTC; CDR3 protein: CAIRGTEANYGYTF
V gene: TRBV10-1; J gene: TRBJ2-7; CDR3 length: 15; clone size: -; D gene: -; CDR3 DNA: TGCGCCAGCAGTGAGGAACGACACGTAAACTACGAGCAGTACTTC; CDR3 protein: CASSEERHVNYEQYF
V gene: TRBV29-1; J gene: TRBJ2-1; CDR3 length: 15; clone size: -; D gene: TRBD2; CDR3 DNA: TGCAGCGTTGTACTTCGTCTAGCGGGAGCAAATGAGCAGTTCTTC; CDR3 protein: CSVVLRLAGANEQFF
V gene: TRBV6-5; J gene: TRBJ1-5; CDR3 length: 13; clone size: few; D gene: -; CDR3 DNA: TGTGCCAGCAGTTACGGGAGGTTTCAGCCCCAGCATTTT; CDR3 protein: CASSYGRFQPQHF
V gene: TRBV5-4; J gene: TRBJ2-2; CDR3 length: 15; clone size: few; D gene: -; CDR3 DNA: TGTGCCAGCAGCTTGGAAACGGCTAGCACCGGGGAGCTGTTTTTT; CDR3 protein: CASSLETASTGELFF
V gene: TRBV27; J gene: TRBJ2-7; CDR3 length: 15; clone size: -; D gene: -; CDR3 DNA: TGTGCCAGCAGGCCTCTCTCCGTGGGAGGAGGCGAGCAGTACTTC; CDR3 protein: CASRPLSVGGGEQYF
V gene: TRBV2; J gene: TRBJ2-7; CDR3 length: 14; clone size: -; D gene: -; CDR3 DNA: TGTGCCAGCGTTAGCGACTGGAGCTCCTACGAGCAGTACTTC; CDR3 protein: CASVSDWSSYEQYF
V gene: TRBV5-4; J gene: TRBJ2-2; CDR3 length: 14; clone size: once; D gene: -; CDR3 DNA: TGTGCCAGCAGCTCGACAGGGAACACCGGGGAGCTGTTTTTT; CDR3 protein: CASSSTGNTGELFF
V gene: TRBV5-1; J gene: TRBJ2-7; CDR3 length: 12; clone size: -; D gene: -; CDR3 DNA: TGCGCCAGCAGCTTGCCCTCCGACGAGCAGTACTTC; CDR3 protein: CASSLPSDEQYF
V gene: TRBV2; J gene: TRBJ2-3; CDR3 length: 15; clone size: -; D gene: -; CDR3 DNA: TGTGCCAGCAGAGAGACAGAGTATAGCACAGATACGCAGTATTTT; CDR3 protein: CASRETEYSTDTQYF
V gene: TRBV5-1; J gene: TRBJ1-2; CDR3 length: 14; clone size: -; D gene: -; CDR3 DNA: TGCGCCAGCAGCAGAGAGACAGGAAACTATGGCTACACCTTC; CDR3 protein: CASSRETGNYGYTF
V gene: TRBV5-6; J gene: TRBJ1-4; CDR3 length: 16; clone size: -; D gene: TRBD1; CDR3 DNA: TGTGCCAGCAGCTCACAGGGGATAAGGACTAATGAAAAACTGTTTTTT; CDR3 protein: CASSSQGIRTNEKLFF
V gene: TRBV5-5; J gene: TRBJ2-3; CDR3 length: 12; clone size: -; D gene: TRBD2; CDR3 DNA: TGTGCCAGCAGCTGGGAGGGGTATACGCAGTATTTT; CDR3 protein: CASSWEGYTQYF
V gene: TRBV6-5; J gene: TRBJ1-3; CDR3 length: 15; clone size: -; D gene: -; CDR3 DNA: TGTGCCAGCAGGTTAACAGGGTTCTCTGGAAACACCATATATTTT; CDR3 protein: CASRLTGFSGNTIYF
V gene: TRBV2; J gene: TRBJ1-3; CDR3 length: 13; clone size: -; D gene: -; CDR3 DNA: TGTGCCGGTTCTCCGGGGTCTGGAAACACCATATATTTT; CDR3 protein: CAGSPGSGNTIYF
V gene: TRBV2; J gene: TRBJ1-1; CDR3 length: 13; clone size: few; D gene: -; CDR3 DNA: TGTGCCAGCAGTGATGACCGCCGGGGGGGAGCTTTCTTT; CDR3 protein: CASSDDRRGGAFF
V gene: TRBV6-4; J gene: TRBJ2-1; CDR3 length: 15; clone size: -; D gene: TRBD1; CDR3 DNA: TGTGCCAGCAGTGCGGGACCTCTGAACAGGGGTGAGCAGTTCTTC; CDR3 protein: CASSAGPLNRGEQFF
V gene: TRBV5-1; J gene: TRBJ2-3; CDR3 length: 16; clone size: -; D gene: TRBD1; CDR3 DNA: TGCGCCAGCAGCCAAGATCCGGGACAGGGTACAGATACGCAGTATTTT; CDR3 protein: CASSQDPGQGTDTQYF
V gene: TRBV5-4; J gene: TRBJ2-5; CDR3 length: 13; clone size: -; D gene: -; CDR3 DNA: TGTGCCAGCAGCCCCGGGGGGCACGAGACCCAGTACTTC; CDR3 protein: CASSPGGHETQYF
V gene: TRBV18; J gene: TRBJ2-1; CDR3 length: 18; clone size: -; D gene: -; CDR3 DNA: TGTGCCAGCTCACCACGGGGCCTCGCCGACTTCTCCTACAATGAGCAGTTCTTC; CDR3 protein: CASSPRGLADFSYNEQFF
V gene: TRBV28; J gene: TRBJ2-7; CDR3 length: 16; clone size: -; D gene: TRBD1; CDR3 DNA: TGTGCCAGCAGTCCGGACAGGGCCCTTAAGAGCTACGAGCAGTACTTC; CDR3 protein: CASSPDRALKSYEQYF
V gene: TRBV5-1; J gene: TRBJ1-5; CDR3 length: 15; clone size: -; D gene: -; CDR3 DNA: TGCGCCAGCAGCATCAGGGGTGGCGCGGATCAGCCCCAGCATTTT; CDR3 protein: CASSIRGGADQPQHF
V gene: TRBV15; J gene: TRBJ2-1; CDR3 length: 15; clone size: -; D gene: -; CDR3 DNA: TGTGCCACCAGCACCCTTCAGGGGAACGGGGATGAGCAGTTCTTC; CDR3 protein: CATSTLQGNGDEQFF
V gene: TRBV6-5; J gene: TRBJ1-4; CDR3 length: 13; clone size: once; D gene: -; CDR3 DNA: TGTGCCAGCAGTTACCAGACTGGGGAAAAACTGTTTTTT; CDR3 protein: CASSYQTGEKLFF
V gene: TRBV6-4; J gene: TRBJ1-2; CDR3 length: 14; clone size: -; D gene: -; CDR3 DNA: TGTGCCAGCAGTGAAGAGGAGGATTCGGGAGGCTACACCTTC; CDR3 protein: CASSEEEDSGGYTF
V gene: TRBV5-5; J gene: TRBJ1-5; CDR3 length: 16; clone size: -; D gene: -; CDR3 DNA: TGTGCCAGCAGCCCGCGGGCGGGGCTTAGCAATCAGCCCCAGCATTTT; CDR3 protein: CASSPRAGLSNQPQHF
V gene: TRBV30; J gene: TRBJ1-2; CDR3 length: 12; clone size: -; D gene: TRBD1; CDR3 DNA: TGTGCCTGGGAAGGGGGCAACTATGGCTACACCTTC; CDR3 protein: CAWEGGNYGYTF
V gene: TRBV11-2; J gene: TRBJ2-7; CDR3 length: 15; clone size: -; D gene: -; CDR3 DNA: TGTGCCAGCACCCCCCGGCGAGGGACAAACTACGAGCAGTACTTC; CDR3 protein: CASTPRRGTNYEQYF
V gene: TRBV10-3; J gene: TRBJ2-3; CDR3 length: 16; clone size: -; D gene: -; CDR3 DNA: TGTGCCATCAGTGAGGGTAGAGGGAGGAGCACAGATACGCAGTATTTT; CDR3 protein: CAISEGRGRSTDTQYF
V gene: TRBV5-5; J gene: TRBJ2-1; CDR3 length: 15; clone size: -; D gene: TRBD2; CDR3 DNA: TGTGCCAGCAGCTTGGTCGTCGGGGGGTACAATGAGCAGTTCTTC; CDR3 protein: CASSLVVGGYNEQFF
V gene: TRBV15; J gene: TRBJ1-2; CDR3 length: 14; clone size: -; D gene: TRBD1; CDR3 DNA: TGTGCCACCAGCAGAGCTGGGACAGGGGGCGGCTACACCTTC; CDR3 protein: CATSRAGTGGGYTF
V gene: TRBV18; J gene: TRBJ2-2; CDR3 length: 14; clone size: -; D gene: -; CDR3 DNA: TGTGCCAGCTCGAAAGAAAGTGGCTCCGGGGAGCTGTTTTTT; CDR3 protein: CASSKESGSGELFF
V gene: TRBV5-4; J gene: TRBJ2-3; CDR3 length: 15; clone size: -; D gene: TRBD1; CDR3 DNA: TGTGCCAGCAGCCTGGGACAGGGGATTACAGATACGCAGTATTTT; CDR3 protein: CASSLGQGITDTQYF
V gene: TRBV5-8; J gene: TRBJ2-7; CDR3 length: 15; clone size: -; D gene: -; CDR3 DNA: TGTGCCAGCAGCCTGAACCGGGACACATCCTACGAGCAGTACTTC; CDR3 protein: CASSLNRDTSYEQYF
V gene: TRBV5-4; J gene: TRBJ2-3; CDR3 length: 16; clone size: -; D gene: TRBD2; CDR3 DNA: TGTGCCAGCAGCCCAGGACTAGCGGGAGTGGAAGATACGCAGTATTTT; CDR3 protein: CASSPGLAGVEDTQYF
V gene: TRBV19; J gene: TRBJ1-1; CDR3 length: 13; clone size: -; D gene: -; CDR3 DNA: TGTGCCAGTAGTATGAGGGATCACACTGAAGCTTTCTTT; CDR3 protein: CASSMRDHTEAFF
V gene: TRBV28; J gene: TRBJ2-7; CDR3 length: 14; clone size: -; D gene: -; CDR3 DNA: TGTGCCAGCAGTTTAAAGGGAGGGGGCTACGAGCAGTACTTC; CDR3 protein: CASSLKGGGYEQYF
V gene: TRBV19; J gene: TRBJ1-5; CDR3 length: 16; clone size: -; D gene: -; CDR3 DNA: TGTGCCTCGACTGGGGGGACACCGTCGGGGGGGAGTTCTCTGCATTTT; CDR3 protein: CASTGGTPSGGSSLHF